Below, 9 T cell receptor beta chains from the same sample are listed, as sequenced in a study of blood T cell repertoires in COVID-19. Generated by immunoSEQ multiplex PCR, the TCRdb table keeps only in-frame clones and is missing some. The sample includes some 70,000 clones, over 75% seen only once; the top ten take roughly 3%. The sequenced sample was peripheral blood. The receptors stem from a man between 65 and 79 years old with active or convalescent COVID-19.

The CDR3 sequence: CASSSFSGGANEQFF. CDR3 in DNA: TGCGCCAGCAGCTCGTTTAGCGGGGGGGCGAATGAGCAGTTCTTC. The chain uses TRBV5-1 and TRBJ2-1; 11 positions match TRBD2. The trim removed 3 bases at V and 7 bases at J, leaving 6 bases unmatched. There are 15 residues in the CDR3. Germline lookup yields CDR1 SGHRS and CDR2 YFSETQ. Based on the CDR3 plus reference TRBV5-1 and TRBJ2-1, the full variable domain is KAGVTQTPRYLIKTRGQQVTLSCSPISGHRSVSWYQQTPGQGLQFLFEYFSETQRNKGNFPGRFSGRQFSNSRSEMNVSTLELGDSALYLCASSSFSGGANEQFFGPGTRLTVL.

CDR3 sequence (DNA): TGCGCCAGCAGCGGACCTTTGGGGAGTAACACCGGGGAGCTGTTTTTT. Its protein product is CASSGPLGSNTGELFF. V gene TRBV4-1 combines with J gene TRBJ2-2, with a tentative D call TRBD2 (5 bases). The CDR3 loop spans 16 amino acids. Germline-derived CDR1 and CDR2 are MGHRA and YSYEKL. Trimming removed 5 bases at V and 2 bases at J, with 15 bases between.

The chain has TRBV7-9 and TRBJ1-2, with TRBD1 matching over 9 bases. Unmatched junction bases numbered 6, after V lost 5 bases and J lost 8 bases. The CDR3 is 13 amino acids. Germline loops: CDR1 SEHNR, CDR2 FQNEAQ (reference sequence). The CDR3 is CASSPGQGRGYTF. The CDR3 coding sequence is TGTGCCAGCAGCCCTGGACAGGGGCGAGGCTACACCTTC.

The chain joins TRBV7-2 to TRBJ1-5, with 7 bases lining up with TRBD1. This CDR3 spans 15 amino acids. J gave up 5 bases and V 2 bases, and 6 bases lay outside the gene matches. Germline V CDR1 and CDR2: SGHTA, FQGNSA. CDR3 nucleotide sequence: TGTGCCAGCAGCTTATCAGGGGGAGAGGATCAGCCCCAGCATTTT. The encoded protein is CASSLSGGEDQPQHF.

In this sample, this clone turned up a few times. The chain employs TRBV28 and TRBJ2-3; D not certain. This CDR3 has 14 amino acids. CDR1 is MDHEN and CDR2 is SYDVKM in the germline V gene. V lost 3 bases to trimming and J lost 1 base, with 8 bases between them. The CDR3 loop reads CASSFLVRTDTQYF. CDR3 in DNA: TGTGCCAGCAGTTTTCTCGTCCGCACAGATACGCAGTATTTT.

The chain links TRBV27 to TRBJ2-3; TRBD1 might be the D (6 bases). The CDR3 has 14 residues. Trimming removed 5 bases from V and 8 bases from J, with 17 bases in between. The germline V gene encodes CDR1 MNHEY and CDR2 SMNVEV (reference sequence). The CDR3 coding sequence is TGTGCCAGCAGTCCAAACCTTAAAGGGGGTACGCAGTATTTT. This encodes CASSPNLKGGTQYF.

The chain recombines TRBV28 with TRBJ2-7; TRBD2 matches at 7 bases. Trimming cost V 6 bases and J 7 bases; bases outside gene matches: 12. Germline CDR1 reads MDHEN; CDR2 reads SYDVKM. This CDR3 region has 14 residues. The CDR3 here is CASRGRGRINEQYF. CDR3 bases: TGTGCCAGCAGGGGACGCGGGAGAATAAATGAGCAGTACTTC.

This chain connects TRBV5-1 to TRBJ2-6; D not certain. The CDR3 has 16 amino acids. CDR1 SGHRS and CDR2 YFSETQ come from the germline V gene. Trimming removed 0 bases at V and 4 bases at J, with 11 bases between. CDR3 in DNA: TGCGCCAGCAGCTTGGCCCCCCCTTTGGGGGCCAACGTCCTGACTTTC. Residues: CASSLAPPLGANVLTF.

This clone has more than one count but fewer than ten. The CDR3 spells CASSVGTSGTREQYF. In DNA form, the CDR3 reads TGTGCCAGCAGCGTCGGGACTAGCGGGACACGGGAGCAGTACTTC. V gene TRBV11-2 combines with J gene TRBJ2-7, with 13 nucleotides matching TRBD2. This CDR3 contains 15 residues. V was clipped by 5 bases and J by 7 bases; unmatched bases: 8. Germline lookup yields CDR1 SGHAT and CDR2 FQNNGV.